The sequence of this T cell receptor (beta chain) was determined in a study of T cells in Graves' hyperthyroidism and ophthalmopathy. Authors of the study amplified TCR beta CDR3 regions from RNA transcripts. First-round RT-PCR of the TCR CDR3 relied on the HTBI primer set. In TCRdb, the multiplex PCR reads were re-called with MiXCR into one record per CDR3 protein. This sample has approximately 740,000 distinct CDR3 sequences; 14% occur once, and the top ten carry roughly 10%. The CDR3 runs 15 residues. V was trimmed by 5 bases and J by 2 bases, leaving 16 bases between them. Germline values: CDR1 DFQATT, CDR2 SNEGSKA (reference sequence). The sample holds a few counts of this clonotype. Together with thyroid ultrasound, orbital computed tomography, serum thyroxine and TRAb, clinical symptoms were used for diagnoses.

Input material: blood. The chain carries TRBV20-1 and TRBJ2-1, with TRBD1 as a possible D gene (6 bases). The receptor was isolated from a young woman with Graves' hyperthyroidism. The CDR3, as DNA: TGCAGTGCTCTAGACAGGTCGACCCCCTACAATGAGCAGTTCTTC. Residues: CSALDRSTPYNEQFF.